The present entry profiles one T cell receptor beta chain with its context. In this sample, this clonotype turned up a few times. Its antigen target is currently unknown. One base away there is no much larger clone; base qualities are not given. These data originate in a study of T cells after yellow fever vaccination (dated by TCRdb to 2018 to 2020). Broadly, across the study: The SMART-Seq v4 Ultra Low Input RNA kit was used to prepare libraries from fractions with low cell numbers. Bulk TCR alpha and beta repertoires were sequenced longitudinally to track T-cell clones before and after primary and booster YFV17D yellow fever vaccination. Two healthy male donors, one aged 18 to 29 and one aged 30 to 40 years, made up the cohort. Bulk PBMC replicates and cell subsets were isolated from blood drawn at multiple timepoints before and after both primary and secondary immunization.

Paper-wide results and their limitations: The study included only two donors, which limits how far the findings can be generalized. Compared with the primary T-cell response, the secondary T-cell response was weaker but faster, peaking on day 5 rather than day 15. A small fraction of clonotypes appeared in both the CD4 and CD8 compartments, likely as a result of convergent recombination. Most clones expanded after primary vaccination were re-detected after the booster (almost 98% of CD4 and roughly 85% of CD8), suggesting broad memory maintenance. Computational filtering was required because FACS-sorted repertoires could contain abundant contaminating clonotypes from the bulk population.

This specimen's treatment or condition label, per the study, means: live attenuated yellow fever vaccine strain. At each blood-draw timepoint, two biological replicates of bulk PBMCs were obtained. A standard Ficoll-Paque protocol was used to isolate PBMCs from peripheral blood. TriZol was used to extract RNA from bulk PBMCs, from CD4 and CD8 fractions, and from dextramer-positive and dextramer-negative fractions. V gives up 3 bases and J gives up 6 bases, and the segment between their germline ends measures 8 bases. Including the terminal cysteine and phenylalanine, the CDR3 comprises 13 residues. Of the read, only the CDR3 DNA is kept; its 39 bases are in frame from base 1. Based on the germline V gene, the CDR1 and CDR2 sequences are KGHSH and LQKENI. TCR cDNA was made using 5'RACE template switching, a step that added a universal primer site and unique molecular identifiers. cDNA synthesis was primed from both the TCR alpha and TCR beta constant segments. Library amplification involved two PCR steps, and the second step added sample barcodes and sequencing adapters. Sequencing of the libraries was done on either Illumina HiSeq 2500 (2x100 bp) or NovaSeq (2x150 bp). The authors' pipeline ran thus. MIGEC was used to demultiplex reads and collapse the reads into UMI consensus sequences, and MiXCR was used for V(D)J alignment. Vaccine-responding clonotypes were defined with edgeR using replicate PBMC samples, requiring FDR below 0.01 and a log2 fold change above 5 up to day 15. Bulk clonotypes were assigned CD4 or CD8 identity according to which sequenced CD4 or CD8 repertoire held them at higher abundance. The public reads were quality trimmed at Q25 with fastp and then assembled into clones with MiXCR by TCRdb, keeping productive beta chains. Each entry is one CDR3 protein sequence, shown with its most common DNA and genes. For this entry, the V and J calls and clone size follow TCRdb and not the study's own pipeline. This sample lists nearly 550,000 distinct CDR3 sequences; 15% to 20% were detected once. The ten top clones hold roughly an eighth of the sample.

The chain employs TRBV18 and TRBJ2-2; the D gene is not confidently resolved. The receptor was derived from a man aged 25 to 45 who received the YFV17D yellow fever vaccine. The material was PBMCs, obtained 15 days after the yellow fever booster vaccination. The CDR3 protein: CASSPKDAGELFF. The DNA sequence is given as TGTGCCAGCTCACCCAAGGACGCCGGGGAGCTGTTTTTT. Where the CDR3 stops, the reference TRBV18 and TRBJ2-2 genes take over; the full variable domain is NAGVMQNPRHLVRRRGQEARLRCSPMKGHSHVYWYRQLPEEGLKFMVYLQKENIIDESGMPKERFSAEFPKEGPSILRIQQVVRGDSAAYFCASSPKDAGELFFGEGSRLTVL.